This TCR beta chain was recovered during a study of CD8 T cells in ankylosing spondylitis. General study results and limits: The authors found the disease-linked clones to be CD8+ and relatively rare in peripheral blood. A TCR beta motif made of about 8 highly homologous variants seemed typical of ankylosing spondylitis blood. It was reported that disease-linked clones were significantly enriched in matched ankylosing spondylitis synovial fluid.

Trimming pared 2 bases from V and 1 base from J, leaving 5 bases between. Germline-derived CDR1 and CDR2 are MNHEY and SVGAGI. The CDR3 consists of 13 residues. This clonotype was counted ten times or more. Its target is not known. Library preparation for TCR beta used quantitative 5'-RACE with molecular barcodes. Each CDR3 protein gets one entry after TCRdb re-called the 5' RACE reads with MiXCR. The repertoire includes 800,000 to 900,000 distinct CDR3 sequences, approximately 12% of them detected once, and just over 0.5% sits in the top ten. The sequence was collected from a male donor with ankylosing spondylitis. The chain couples TRBV6-5 to TRBJ1-1; the D is unclear. Sequencing input: blood, either unsorted or a sorted T cell fraction (not recorded which). This CDR3 reads CASSYGENTEAFF. CDR3 coding DNA: TGTGCCAGCAGTTACGGAGAGAACACTGAAGCTTTCTTT.